The 17 T cell receptor beta chains listed next were all sequenced from one sample in a study of blood T cell repertoires in COVID-19. Only in-frame clones appear in the TCRdb table, and some are missing; sequencing was by immunoSEQ multiplex PCR. The sample lists 250,000 to 400,000 clones; about 91% were seen once. Material: peripheral blood. Source of these receptors: a woman aged 25 to 39 with COVID-19, enrolled during active disease.

V usage is TRBV28 and J usage is TRBJ1-1, with D unresolved. The CDR3 sequence is 11 residues long. Trimming removed 5 bases at V and 12 bases at J, with 13 bases between. In germline, CDR1 is MDHEN, CDR2 SYDVKM. As DNA, the CDR3 is TGTGCCAGCAGTGTACAGAGCATAACTTTCTTT. The encoded protein is CASSVQSITFF. Combining the CDR3 with reference TRBV28 and TRBJ1-1 gives the whole variable domain DVKVTQSSRYLVKRTGEKVFLECVQDMDHENMFWYRQDPGLGLRLIYFSYDVKMKEKGDIPEGYSVSREKKERFSLILESASTNQTSMYLCASSVQSITFFGQGTRLTVV.

The CDR3 is CASSSRGAGNTIYF. The CDR3 region has the DNA TGTGCCAGCAGCTCCCGTGGGGCCGGAAACACCATATATTTT. V is TRBV7-9 and J is TRBJ1-3, with a tentative D call TRBD1 (5 bases). This CDR3 has 14 amino acids. V was cut by 4 bases and J by 4 bases, with 11 bases left in between. Germline V gives CDR1 SEHNR, CDR2 FQNEAQ (reference sequence).

The chain has TRBV6-4 and TRBJ1-5; no reliable D call. Germline loops: CDR1 MRHNA, CDR2 SNTAGT. The CDR3 covers 14 residues. Trimming shortened V by 11 bases and J by 2 bases, and 16 bases separated the two germline ends. CDR3 coding DNA: TGTGCCTCCGCCCGGGAGGGTGGCAATCAGCCCCAGCATTTT. Translation gives CASAREGGNQPQHF.

The chain combines TRBV18 with TRBJ1-6; D not certain. Germline lookup yields CDR1 KGHSH and CDR2 LQKENI. V lost 0 bases and J lost 0, with 3 bases in between. There are 15 residues in the CDR3. CDR3 coding DNA: TGTGCCAGCTCACCACCTCTCTCCTATAATTCACCCCTCCACTTT. Translation: CASSPPLSYNSPLHF.

This clone was detected only once. The rearrangement joins TRBV12-5 to TRBJ2-1; 8 bases are shared with TRBD2. Germline V gene data show CDR1 as LGHNT and CDR2 as FRNRAP. With V trimmed by 5 bases and J by 4 bases, 13 bases remained unmatched. The CDR3 covers 17 residues. The DNA for the CDR3 is TGTGCTAGTGGTCCCCCTCTGGGGCGGGGGGCATACAATGAGCAGTTCTTC. It specifies CASGPPLGRGAYNEQFF.

The V call is TRBV25-1, the J call TRBJ1-1; D is unclear. The CDR3 runs to 13 residues. V lost 1 base and J 4 bases, leaving 7 bases between the germline ends. The germline CDR1 and CDR2 sequences are MGHDK and SYGVNS. The CDR3 here is CASSESAVTEAFF. The CDR3, as DNA: TGTGCCAGCAGTGAATCAGCGGTCACTGAAGCTTTCTTT.

J is TRBJ1-2 and V is TRBV5-8; 11 bases agree with TRBD1. The CDR3 has 15 residues. The junction had 8 bases not matched to a gene; V was cut back by 3 bases and J by 7 bases. Germline CDR1 and CDR2: SGHTS and YDEGEE. This CDR3 reads CASSSPGQGVSGYTF. The CDR3 nucleotides read TGTGCCAGCAGCTCCCCGGGACAGGGGGTTAGTGGCTACACCTTC.

The chain carries TRBV11-3 and TRBJ1-2; TRBD1 aligns across 10 bases. The germline gives CDR1 SGHNT, CDR2 YENEEA. V was clipped by 5 bases and J by 6 bases; unmatched bases: 6. The CDR3 has 14 residues. In nucleotides, the CDR3 is TGTGCCAGCAGCCCGACAGGGGGCGCGGATGGCTACACCTTC. Amino acids: CASSPTGGADGYTF.

The V and J genes are TRBV7-2 and TRBJ1-5; tentative D call: TRBD1 (6 bases). Germline CDR1 and CDR2: SGHTA and FQGNSA. Trimming pared 2 bases from V and 1 base from J, leaving 9 bases between. CDR3 size: 15 residues. DNA for the CDR3: TGTGCCAGCAGCTTACGACAGGCGAGCAATCAGCCCCAGCATTTT. The encoded protein is CASSLRQASNQPQHF.

This rearrangement joins TRBV5-1 to TRBJ2-2; D gene unclear. The germline V gene has CDR1 SGHRS and CDR2 YFSETQ. This CDR3 has 13 residues. Trimming cost V 4 bases and J 0 bases, with 4 bases left between them. In nucleotides, the CDR3 is TGCGCCAGCAGCCCAGCGAACACCGGGGAGCTGTTTTTT. This codes for CASSPANTGELFF.

The chain is built from TRBV11-3 and TRBJ2-1, with TRBD2 identical over 11 bases. The CDR3 consists of 16 residues. V was pared by 3 bases and J by 7 bases, with 8 bases of the junction left unmatched. Germline assignment: CDR1 SGHNT and CDR2 YENEEA. The CDR3 nucleotides are TGTGCCAGCAGCTTCCTAGCGGGGGGCATTATAAATGAGCAGTTCTTC. Translating it yields CASSFLAGGIINEQFF. The full variable domain, with the rest looked up from reference TRBV11-3 and TRBJ2-1, is EAGVVQSPRYKIIEKKQPVAFWCNPISGHNTLYWYLQNLGQGPELLIRYENEEAVDDSQLPKDRFSAERLKGVDSTLKIQPAELGDSAVYLCASSFLAGGIINEQFFGPGTRLTVL.

The chain recombines TRBV5-1 with TRBJ1-3; D gene uncertain. This CDR3 is 16 amino acids long. The V end lost 1 base, the J end lost 4 bases, and 15 bases lay between the germline ends. Germline CDR1 is SGHRS and CDR2 is YFSETQ. CDR3 nucleotide sequence: TGCGCCAGCAGCTTGCGGCCCCGGGGAGCAGGAAACACCATATATTTT. Translated, it gives CASSLRPRGAGNTIYF.

This chain links TRBV2 with TRBJ2-2; no clear D gene. CDR1 is SNHLY, CDR2 FYNNEI, per germline. CDR3 length: 15 amino acids. Trimming removed 2 bases from V and 3 bases from J, with 10 bases in between. CDR3 in DNA: TGTGCCAGCAGTGAAAGTCGGTTATACACCGGGGAGCTGTTTTTT. It yields the protein CASSESRLYTGELFF.

The V gene is TRBV5-1, the J gene TRBJ2-2; TRBD1 aligns across 11 bases. Germline V gene sequence: CDR1 SGHRS, CDR2 YFSETQ. Germline trimming cut 4 bases from V and 6 bases from J; bases unmatched to any gene: 11. This CDR3 has 17 amino acids. The CDR3 loop is CASSAGRTGGGAGELFF. DNA for the CDR3: TGCGCCAGCAGCGCAGGGCGGACAGGGGGCGGTGCCGGGGAGCTGTTTTTT.

The chain recombines TRBV27 with TRBJ2-4; D may be TRBD1 (6 bases). Germline CDR1 and CDR2: MNHEY and SMNVEV (reference sequence). Trimming pared 5 bases from V and 3 bases from J, leaving 17 bases between. The CDR3 loop spans 16 amino acids. The CDR3 nucleotides read TGTGCCAGCAGTAGTACAGGGTATGAGGGCAAAAACATTCAGTACTTC. This codes for CASSSTGYEGKNIQYF.

The chain combines TRBV7-2 with TRBJ2-1, with 9 bases that match TRBD2. The CDR3 is made up of 17 amino acids. Germline CDR1 reads SGHTA; CDR2 reads FQGNSA. Losses at the gene ends were 5 bases for V and 5 bases for J; bases not matched to a gene: 13. The CDR3, as DNA: TGTGCCAGCAGCCCCGACCTTCTAGCGGGGCGGAACAATGAGCAGTTCTTC. Amino acid sequence: CASSPDLLAGRNNEQFF.

The chain links TRBV12-5 to TRBJ1-1; 8 bases agree with TRBD1. CDR3 length: 13 residues. Germline-derived CDR1 and CDR2 are LGHNT and FRNRAP. The junction had 8 bases not matched to a gene; V was cut back by 4 bases and J by 10 bases. The CDR3 protein is CASGSGQGLSAFF. The CDR3 DNA sequence: TGTGCTAGTGGTTCTGGACAGGGATTGTCAGCTTTCTTT.